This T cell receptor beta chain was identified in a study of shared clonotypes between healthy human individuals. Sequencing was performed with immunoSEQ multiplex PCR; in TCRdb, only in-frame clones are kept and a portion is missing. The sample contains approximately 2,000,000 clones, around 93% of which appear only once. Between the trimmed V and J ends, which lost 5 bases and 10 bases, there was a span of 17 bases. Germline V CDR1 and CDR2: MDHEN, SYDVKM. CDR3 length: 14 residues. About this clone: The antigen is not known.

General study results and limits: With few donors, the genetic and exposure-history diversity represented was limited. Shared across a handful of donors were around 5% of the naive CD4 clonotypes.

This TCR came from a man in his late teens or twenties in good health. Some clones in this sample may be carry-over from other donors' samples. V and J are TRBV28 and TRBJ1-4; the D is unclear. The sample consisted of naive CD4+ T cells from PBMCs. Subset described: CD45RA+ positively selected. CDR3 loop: CASSSRLYGVKLFF. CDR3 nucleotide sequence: TGTGCCAGCAGTAGCCGATTATATGGGGTAAAACTGTTTTTT.